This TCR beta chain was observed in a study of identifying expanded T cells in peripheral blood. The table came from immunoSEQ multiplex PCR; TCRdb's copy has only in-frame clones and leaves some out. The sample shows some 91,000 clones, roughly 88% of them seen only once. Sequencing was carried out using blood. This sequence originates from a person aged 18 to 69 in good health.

The CDR3 is CARAVLAFFNNEQFF. The CDR3 coding sequence is TGTGCTCGCGCAGTATTGGCGTTCTTCAACAATGAGCAGTTCTTC. The chain joins TRBV25-1 to TRBJ2-1, with D uncertain. The V gene's germline CDR1 is MGHDK and CDR2 SYGVNS. The CDR3 sequence is 15 residues long. The full variable domain, its missing parts supplied by reference TRBV25-1 and TRBJ2-1, is EADIYQTPRYLVIGTGKKITLECSQTMGHDKMYWYQQDPGMELHLIHYSYGVNSTEKGDLSSESTVSRIRTEHFPLTLESARPSHTSQYLCARAVLAFFNNEQFFGPGTRLTVL.